The sequence of this TCR beta chain was determined in a study of T cell responses to AZD1222 COVID-19 vaccine (dated by TCRdb to the early 2020s). About the study as a whole: A total of just over 230 trial participants underwent TCR sequencing, of whom 200 to 220 received two doses of AZD1222 and about 26 received two doses of the MenACWY control vaccine. Trial participants were enrolled by age into subgroups of 18-55, 56-69 and 70-plus years, and roughly 150, 30 and 60 TCR-sequenced participants, respectively, were included in these subgroups.

Germline trimming amounts to 5 bases on V and 7 bases on J, with 5 as the count of junction bases outside the gene matches. The cysteine opens and the phenylalanine closes a CDR3 of 13 amino acids. The DNA shown is the 39-base CDR3, in frame from base 1. CDR1 is given as MNHEY and CDR2 as SVGEGT, both from the germline V gene. Turning to this clone: What this receptor recognizes is not known. No per-base quality is available; no much larger clone lies one base away.

Broader findings and caveats from the paper: Participants were mostly white British, with more females than males. The authors suggested clonal diversity may have been underestimated. Conclusions about previously exposed vaccinees are limited, since just five or six AZD1222 recipients were seropositive for SARS-CoV-2 at baseline. The vaccine-associated CD4 TCRs covered the entire spike protein, and the dominant responses fell in regions 160-218 and 743-854. After two AZD1222 doses, spike-specific TCR breadth and depth were significantly higher than at day 0 and than in MenACWY recipients. Nearly half of unique spike-specific TCRs reportedly recognized epitopes outside regions mutated in the B.1.351 and B.1.1.7 variants. Because no day 14 peak-response samples were available, repertoires were characterized only after the peak T cell response. The 56-69-year group was small, and its depth increase did not reach significance, likely because of low power.

This specimen's time point label, per the study, means: about 28 days (+/-7) after the second vaccine dose. Because spike-specific TCR depth and breadth did not differ between the two schedules, AZD1222 recipients who got a second dose at roughly 4 weeks were pooled with those who got a second dose at roughly 12 weeks. Vaccinee samples came from UK trials COV001 and COV002, including a single-blind randomized controlled phase 2/3 trial of AZD1222 (ChAdOx1 nCoV-19) in healthy adults. For TCRbeta chain sequencing, PBMC samples were collected from trial participants at day 0 and at day 28 after the second dose. The CDR3 regions of human TCRbeta chains were analyzed by immunosequencing. In the source study's methods: Repertoire TCRs were checked for matches against a reference library of SARS-CoV-2-specific TCRs that had been generated using the MIRA antigen-specificity platform. Breadth meant the fraction of unique TCRs that were SARS-CoV-2-associated, whereas depth meant the fraction of total T cells that were SARS-CoV-2-associated. Using the MIRA data, each spike-specific TCR was assigned both to the spike region to which the TCR was reactive and to a CD4 or CD8 class. Log10-transformed breadth and depth values were compared by one-way ANOVA with Sidak's multiple comparisons tests. TCRdb limited this immuneACCESS table to in-frame rearrangements with V and J called. A share of clones is missing; checked studies link under half to unresolved V genes, and the rest is unexplained. The V and J calls and clone size come from that table; D and trimming were worked out from the DNA. The table for this sample lists over 95,000 clones; about four fifths of them were counted only once. The top ten hold more than 13% of the sample.

The origin of this receptor is an adult who received the AZD1222 COVID-19 vaccine. The chain is made from TRBV6-2 or TRBV6-3 and TRBJ2-1, with TRBD1 matching 7 junction bases. The source was peripheral blood, collected 28 days after the second AZD1222 dose. The CDR3 reads as follows: CASSHGTANEQFF. The DNA sequence reads TGTGCCAGCAGTCACGGGACAGCTAATGAGCAGTTCTTC.